This T cell receptor beta chain was identified during a study of T-cell memory formation after mild COVID-19. TCRdb independently ran MiXCR on the 5' RACE reads; one entry per CDR3 protein. The sample includes 30,000 or so distinct CDR3 sequences, under 25% of them seen just once. Germline lookup yields CDR1 MNHEY and CDR2 SVGEGT. The CDR3 covers 16 residues. The V segment lost 4 bases and the J segment 8 bases; nucleotides outside the gene matches: 11. Material: PBMCs or a T cell subset sorted from them (not recorded which). The receptor's source is an adult who had mild COVID-19 (a few samples of this study predate the infection). Cell type and time point are not known. The chain has TRBV6-2 or TRBV6-3 and TRBJ2-1, with 10 bases fitting TRBD1. The CDR3 spells CASSFLRDRGVDEQFF. For the CDR3, the DNA is TGTGCCAGCAGTTTTCTCCGGGACAGGGGTGTCGATGAGCAGTTCTTC.